The 17 T cell receptor beta chains listed next were all sequenced from one sample in a study of blood T cell repertoires in COVID-19. Sequencing used immunoSEQ multiplex PCR; TCRdb keeps in-frame clones, though not all of them. The sample has fewer than 300,000 clones, about 88% seen once; the top ten hold around 0.91%. The sample comprised peripheral blood. These TCRs come from a woman aged 40 to 49 who had recovered from COVID-19.

There are a few counts of this clone. This rearrangement joins TRBV9 to TRBJ2-1; maybe TRBD1 (7 bases). Germline values: CDR1 SGDLS, CDR2 YYNGEE. The CDR3 covers 16 residues. The V and J ends lost 4 bases and 4 bases respectively, with 18 bases between them. The chain's CDR3 is CASSKRGDRAYNEQFF. CDR3 in DNA: TGTGCCAGCAGCAAAAGGGGGGACAGAGCTTACAATGAGCAGTTCTTC.

This rearrangement joins TRBV5-1 to TRBJ1-1; D unclear. The CDR3 extends over 15 amino acids. Trimming took 4 bases from V and 4 from J, leaving 17 bases between them. Germline CDR1 reads SGHRS; CDR2 reads YFSETQ. In DNA form, the CDR3 reads TGCGCCAGCAGCCCCCCCCTGAGGGCGGGCACTGAAGCTTTCTTT. It is translated as CASSPPLRAGTEAFF.

This rearrangement joins TRBV19 to TRBJ1-6; the D gene is possibly TRBD1 (5 bases). CDR3 length: 15 residues. In germline, CDR1 is LNHDA, CDR2 SQIVND (reference sequence). V lost 4 bases, J lost 10 bases, and 17 bases lay in between. The CDR3 DNA reads as TGTGCCAGTAGTACCCCCCAGGGCCCGACCTCACCCCTCCACTTT. Amino acid sequence: CASSTPQGPTSPLHF.

This CDR3 reads CASSLGAGGDPETQYF. CDR3 nucleotide sequence: TGTGCCAGCAGCTTAGGGGCGGGGGGGGACCCCGAGACCCAGTACTTC. V and J are TRBV11-1 and TRBJ2-5; 9 positions agree with TRBD2. Trimming took 1 base from V and 5 from J; bases not matched to a gene: 8. CDR1 is SGHAT and CDR2 is FQDESV in the germline V gene (reference sequence). This CDR3 has 16 amino acids.

The rearrangement joins TRBV7-2 to TRBJ2-4; 8 bases align to TRBD1. The germline CDR1 and CDR2 sequences are SGHTA and FQGNSA. Trimming removed 1 base from V and 6 bases from J; junction bases left unmatched: 5. This CDR3 region has 15 residues. The CDR3 coding sequence is TGTGCCAGCAGCTTAGGACTAACAGGGGGAAACATTCAGTACTTC. Translated: CASSLGLTGGNIQYF. Variable domain in full (rest from reference TRBV7-2 and TRBJ2-4): GAGVSQSPSNKVTEKGKDVELRCDPISGHTALYWYRQSLGQGLEFLIYFQGNSAPDKSGLPSDRFSAERTGGSVSTLTIQRTQQEDSAVYLCASSLGLTGGNIQYFGAGTRLSVL.

The genes are TRBV27 and TRBJ2-7; 11 bases are a match to TRBD1. CDR1 MNHEY and CDR2 SMNVEV come from the germline V gene (reference sequence). The CDR3 loop spans 14 amino acids. V gave up 3 bases and J gave up 7 bases; unmatched junction bases: 5. CDR3 region: CASSLGQGVGEQYF. In DNA form, the CDR3 reads TGTGCCAGCAGTTTGGGACAGGGGGTCGGGGAGCAGTACTTC.

The chain couples TRBV4-3 to TRBJ2-1; D unclear. The germline V and J ends were trimmed by 4 bases and 1 base, with 14 bases remaining between them. This CDR3 spans 16 amino acids. CDR1 is LGHNA, CDR2 YSLEER, per germline. The CDR3 spells CASSPSPSWSYNEQFF. The CDR3 region has the DNA TGCGCCAGCAGCCCCTCCCCTAGTTGGTCCTACAATGAGCAGTTCTTC.

The chain employs TRBV7-9 and TRBJ2-7, with 9 nucleotides matching TRBD2. Germline V CDR1 and CDR2: SEHNR, FQNEAQ (reference sequence). The V and J ends lost 1 base and 2 bases, in that order; junction bases with no gene match: 6. The CDR3 length is 16 residues. DNA of the CDR3: TGTGCCAGCAGCTTAGTGTCGCTAGCGGGAACCTACGAGCAGTACTTC. This sequence encodes CASSLVSLAGTYEQYF.

This chain links TRBV2 with TRBJ2-3; 9 nucleotides match TRBD2. After removal of 6 bases from V and 2 bases from J, the junction contained 3 bases not matched to a gene. The length of the CDR3 is 14 residues. The germline CDR1 and CDR2 sequences are SNHLY and FYNNEI. The CDR3 region is CASRKREDTDTQYF. The CDR3 nucleotides read TGTGCCAGCAGGAAGCGGGAGGACACAGATACGCAGTATTTT.

The chain is built from TRBV29-1 and TRBJ2-3, with D possibly TRBD1 on 8 matching bases. V dropped 4 bases and J dropped 1 base, with 12 bases sitting between them. The CDR3 has 14 residues. CDR1 and CDR2 (germline): SQVTM, ANQGSEA. For the CDR3, the DNA is TGCAGCGTTGCGGGGGGACAGGGCACAGATACGCAGTATTTT. It codes for CSVAGGQGTDTQYF.

The genes are TRBV7-2 and TRBJ1-2, with no clear D. Germline lookup yields CDR1 SGHTA and CDR2 FQGNSA. The CDR3 consists of 10 residues. The V end lost 3 bases, the J end lost 11 bases, and 7 bases lay between the germline ends. The CDR3 sequence: CASSLGSYTF. In DNA, the CDR3 is TGTGCCAGCAGCTTGGGCAGTTACACCTTC.

This clone showed up just once. The chain carries TRBV15 and TRBJ1-2, with D hard to call. The V end lost 5 bases, the J end lost 6 bases, and 13 bases lay between the germline ends. The CDR3 covers 13 residues. Germline lookup yields CDR1 LNHNV and CDR2 YYDKDF (reference sequence). The DNA of the CDR3 is TGTGCCACCAGCGCCCAGCGGACCCATGGCTACACCTTC. This gives the protein CATSAQRTHGYTF.

This clone was detected only a few times. The chain couples TRBV4-3 to TRBJ2-7; D is unresolved. Germline V gives CDR1 LGHNA, CDR2 YSLEER. Trimming pared 4 bases from V and 6 bases from J, leaving 16 bases between. The length of the CDR3 is 14 residues. In nucleotides, the CDR3 is TGCGCCAGCAGCCTTGTGGTTGGCCGCCGCGAGCAGTACGTC. Residues: CASSLVVGRREQYV.

The chain is built from TRBV7-2 and TRBJ1-2; 10 bases agree with TRBD1. This CDR3 region has 17 residues. With 5 bases clipped from V and 2 bases from J, the junction kept 11 bases outside the gene matches. CDR1 and CDR2 from the germline V gene are SGHTA and FQGNSA. CDR3 nucleotides: TGTGCCAGCAGCCCCCCCGGGGTGACAGGGGGCAACTATGGCTACACCTTC. This sequence encodes CASSPPGVTGGNYGYTF. Based on the CDR3 plus reference TRBV7-2 and TRBJ1-2, the full variable domain is GAGVSQSPSNKVTEKGKDVELRCDPISGHTALYWYRQSLGQGLEFLIYFQGNSAPDKSGLPSDRFSAERTGGSVSTLTIQRTQQEDSAVYLCASSPPGVTGGNYGYTFGSGTRLTVV.

The V and J genes are TRBV2 and TRBJ2-3; 7 bases agree with TRBD1. This CDR3 has 14 residues. V shed 7 bases, J shed 4 bases, and the junction held 8 bases outside the gene matches. The V gene's germline CDR1 is SNHLY and CDR2 FYNNEI. CDR3 DNA: TGTGCCAGCAACGGGCAGGGGGTGGCAGATACGCAGTATTTT. Encoded protein: CASNGQGVADTQYF.

Worth noting for this clone: The germline gene is not matched at one end of the junction; a read error may be the cause. The gene calls are TRBV7-2 and TRBJ1-2; TRBD1 matches 7 bases. There are 11 residues in the CDR3. Germline assignment: CDR1 SGHTA and CDR2 FQGNSA. CDR3 in DNA: TGTGCCAGCAGCTTCGACAGGGTGGCCTCCTTC. Residues: CASSFDRVASF. The whole variable domain, filled in from reference TRBV7-2 and TRBJ1-2, reads GAGVSQSPSNKVTEKGKDVELRCDPISGHTALYWYRQSLGQGLEFLIYFQGNSAPDKSGLPSDRFSAERTGGSVSTLTIQRTQQEDSAVYLCASSFDRVASFGSGTRLTVV.

This rearrangement joins TRBV6-5 to TRBJ1-3, with no clear D. This CDR3 has 14 amino acids. Germline lookup yields CDR1 MNHEY and CDR2 SVGAGI. Trimming pared 6 bases from V and 5 bases from J, leaving 14 bases between. In DNA, the CDR3 is TGTGCCAGCAGAGGTGGAGTAGCGAGAAACACCATATATTTT. This codes for CASRGGVARNTIYF.